This is a list of T cell receptor beta chains from one sample in a study of blood T cell repertoires in COVID-19. The repertoire was sequenced with immunoSEQ multiplex PCR; TCRdb's copy has only in-frame clones and lacks some. The table lists some 97,000 clones, around four fifths of them singletons, with around 10% in the top ten. Sequencing input: peripheral blood. The receptor source for this set is a woman in her sixties or seventies with acute or convalescent COVID-19. The CDR3 runs from the conserved cysteine through the conserved F or W. The D gene is left open where the match is weak. Not every row has a clone size; where given, it reads once, few, many or a size class.

TRBD1,TRBV7-2,.,TRBJ1-2,CASRGQGELGPIYGYTF,TGTGCCAGCAGGGGACAGGGAGAACTTGGCCCAATTTATGGCTACACCTTC
.,TRBV6-5,.,TRBJ1-2,CASKGGSNYGYTF,TGTGCCAGCAAGGGGGGGTCTAACTATGGCTACACCTTC
.,TRBV30,once,TRBJ1-6,CAWSVGAANSPLHF,TGTGCCTGGAGTGTAGGTGCAGCGAATTCACCCCTCCACTTT
TRBD1,TRBV5-1,once,TRBJ1-2,CASSTDREGEANYGYTF,TGCGCCAGCAGCACCGACAGGGAAGGGGAAGCTAACTATGGCTACACCTTC
.,TRBV7-2,.,TRBJ1-2,CASSLEHTAYGYTF,TGTGCCAGCAGCTTAGAGCACACAGCCTATGGCTACACCTTC
.,TRBV3-1/TRBV3-2,.,TRBJ1-2,CASSQVPAGGYGYTF,TGTGCCAGCAGCCAAGTCCCCGCGGGAGGCTATGGCTACACCTTC
TRBD1,TRBV9,.,TRBJ2-2,CASSREGQTGELFF,TGTGCCAGCAGCCGTGAGGGACAGACCGGGGAGCTGTTTTTT
.,TRBV7-9,.,TRBJ2-1,CASSLRGGQGDSVQFF,TGTGCCAGCAGCTTGCGGGGTGGTCAGGGAGACTCGGTGCAGTTCTTC
TRBD2,TRBV7-2,few,TRBJ2-1,CASSGGTSGGAYNEQFF,TGTGCCAGCAGCGGCGGGACTAGCGGGGGGGCCTACAATGAGCAGTTCTTC
.,TRBV30,few,TRBJ1-1,CAWRRAGGANTEAFF,TGTGCCTGGAGAAGGGCTGGAGGGGCGAACACTGAAGCTTTCTTT
.,TRBV10-3,.,TRBJ1-2,CAISDLRTAHSYGYTF,TGTGCCATCAGTGATCTCCGGACAGCACACTCCTATGGCTACACCTTC
.,TRBV6-2/TRBV6-3,.,TRBJ1-5,CASSAQGIDQPQHF,TGTGCCAGCAGTGCCCAGGGAATAGATCAGCCCCAGCATTTT
.,TRBV20-1,.,TRBJ2-3,CSASRDTQYF,TGCAGTGCTAGTCGGGATACGCAGTATTTT
.,TRBV4-1,.,TRBJ2-7,CASSRQAGYEQYF,TGCGCCAGCAGCCGGCAGGCAGGCTACGAGCAGTACTTC
.,TRBV28,.,TRBJ2-2,CASRPNVVGELFF,TGTGCCAGCAGGCCTAATGTGGTCGGGGAGCTGTTTTTT
TRBD2,TRBV10-2,.,TRBJ2-2,CASNPRTSGKDTGELFF,TGCGCCAGCAACCCAAGGACTAGCGGGAAGGACACCGGGGAGCTGTTTTTT
.,TRBV7-9,.,TRBJ1-4,CASSLGTPNEKLFF,TGTGCCAGCAGCTTAGGGACACCGAATGAAAAACTGTTTTTT
.,TRBV24-1,.,TRBJ2-2,CATSDWRGTGELFF,TGTGCCACCAGTGATTGGAGAGGGACCGGGGAGCTGTTTTTT
.,TRBV5-3,.,TRBJ1-5,CARSSGAGRGWNQPQHF,TGTGCCAGAAGCTCCGGGGCCGGGAGAGGGTGGAATCAGCCCCAGCATTTT
TRBD1,TRBV4-3,.,TRBJ2-2,CASSRRGTGNTGELFF,TGCGCCAGCAGCCGCCGCGGGACAGGGAACACCGGGGAGCTGTTTTTT
.,TRBV5-5,.,TRBJ2-5,CASSFNRGQETQYF,TGTGCCAGCAGCTTTAATCGCGGCCAAGAGACCCAGTACTTC
.,TRBV7-3,once,TRBJ2-3,CASSFDGYTDTQYF,TGTGCCAGCAGCTTCGACGGGTACACAGATACGCAGTATTTT
.,TRBV4-3,.,TRBJ1-1,CASSQERGLDAFF,TGCGCCAGCAGCCAAGAACGAGGATTAGACGCTTTCTTT
TRBD1,TRBV3-1/TRBV3-2,few,TRBJ1-3,CASSQEAGTGGTGNTIYF,TGTGCCAGCAGCCAAGAAGCCGGGACAGGGGGCACTGGAAACACCATATATTTT
TRBD1,TRBV19,.,TRBJ1-5,CASGQGRQPQHF,TGTGCCAGCGGACAGGGAAGGCAGCCCCAGCATTTT
TRBD1,TRBV5-1,.,TRBJ1-2,CASNLDRGQGGYTF,TGCGCCAGCAACCTTGACAGGGGGCAGGGAGGCTACACCTTC
.,TRBV29-1,.,TRBJ2-7,CSVEGAQPYEQYF,TGCAGCGTTGAAGGGGCTCAGCCTTACGAGCAGTACTTC
.,TRBV6-5,.,TRBJ2-3,CASSYGSGVTDTQYF,TGTGCCAGCAGTTACGGGTCAGGGGTCACAGATACGCAGTATTTT
.,TRBV11-3,.,TRBJ2-1,CASSLDRTVNEQFF,TGTGCCAGCAGCTTAGATCGGACAGTCAATGAGCAGTTCTTC
.,TRBV28,.,TRBJ1-1,CASSFSGALEAFF,TGTGCCAGCAGTTTCTCAGGGGCACTTGAAGCTTTCTTT
.,TRBV5-6,once,TRBJ2-7,CASSGTLGGYEQYF,TGTGCCAGCAGCGGAACCCTGGGGGGCTACGAGCAGTACTTC